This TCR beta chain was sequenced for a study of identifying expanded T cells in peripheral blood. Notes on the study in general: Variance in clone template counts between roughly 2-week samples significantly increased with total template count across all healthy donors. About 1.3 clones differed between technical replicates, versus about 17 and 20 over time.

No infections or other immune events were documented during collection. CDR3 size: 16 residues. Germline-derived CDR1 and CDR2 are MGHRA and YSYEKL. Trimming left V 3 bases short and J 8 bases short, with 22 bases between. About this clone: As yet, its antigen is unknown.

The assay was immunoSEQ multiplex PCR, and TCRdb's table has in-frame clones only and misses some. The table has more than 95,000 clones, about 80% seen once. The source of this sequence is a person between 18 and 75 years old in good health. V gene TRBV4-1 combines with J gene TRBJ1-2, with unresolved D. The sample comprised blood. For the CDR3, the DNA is TGCGCCAGCAGCCATTGCGGCCCGGGTGGGTCGTTCGGCTACACCTTC. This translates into CASSHCGPGGSFGYTF.